This is a list of T cell receptor beta chains from one sample in a study of blood T cells in healthy people across ages. TCRdb passed the 5' RACE reads through MiXCR, listing each CDR3 protein once. Of approximately 690,000 distinct CDR3 sequences in the sample, roughly 53% are singletons; the top ten hold 30% to 40%. Material for sequencing was blood. These TCRs come from a man in his 60s in good health. Both conserved end residues are part of each CDR3. Fields, in order: V gene, clone size, D gene, J gene, CDR3 DNA, CDR3 protein. D genes are given only for firm matches. Clone size is not always given. Where it is, it says once, few, many or a class for expanded clones.

TRBV2,.,.,TRBJ2-5,TGTGCCAGCAGTGACAACAGGGTTGAGACCCAGTACTTC,CASSDNRVETQYF
TRBV12-3/TRBV12-4,.,.,TRBJ1-5,TGTGCCAGCAGTTCCACGGGGGAGGCCAGGGGACCTAGCAATCAGCCCCAGCATTTT,CASSSTGEARGPSNQPQHF
TRBV3-1,.,TRBD1,TRBJ1-4,TGTGCCAGCAGCCCCCGGGACAGGGGTGGAAATGAAAAACTGTTTTTT,CASSPRDRGGNEKLFF
TRBV29-1,.,.,TRBJ1-4,TGCAGCGTTGAAGAAGGAGGGGTTGGTGAAAAACTGTTTTTT,CSVEEGGVGEKLFF
TRBV20-1,.,.,TRBJ2-3,TGCAGTGCTAGGATATCAGATACGCAGTATTTT,CSARISDTQYF
TRBV18,.,.,TRBJ1-4,TGTGCCATCCCACCACCGTCCAGGGAAAAACTGTTTTTT,CAIPPPSREKLFF
TRBV18,.,TRBD2,TRBJ2-3,TGTGCCAGCTCACCACTAGCGGGGGCGACCACAGATACGCAGTATTTT,CASSPLAGATTDTQYF
TRBV3-1,once,.,TRBJ1-1,TGTGCCAGCAGCAACCGAGGGAGGACTGAAGCTTTCTTT,CASSNRGRTEAFF
TRBV18,.,TRBD2,TRBJ2-7,TGTGCCAGCTCCCCTCCGGGGGGGGCCCACGAGCAGTACTTC,CASSPPGGAHEQYF
TRBV6-6,.,TRBD1,TRBJ2-5,TGTGCCAGCAGTCCACGGGGACAGCCGCATCTAGAGACCCAGTACTTC,CASSPRGQPHLETQYF
TRBV24-1,.,.,TRBJ2-3,TGTGCCACCGGCCAAGCAATTGGGGGTCGGGATACGCAGTATTTT,CATGQAIGGRDTQYF
TRBV4-1,few,.,TRBJ2-6,TGCGCCAGCAGCCAAGCGGAGGGGGCTGGGGCCAACGTCCTGACTTTC,CASSQAEGAGANVLTF
TRBV18,.,TRBD2,TRBJ2-3,TGTGCCAGCTCACCAACTAGCGGGGGGCTCGGCACAGATACGCAGTATTTT,CASSPTSGGLGTDTQYF
TRBV29-1,.,TRBD2,TRBJ2-1,TGCAGCGTTGAAGCCCGACTAGCGGGGGCCTACAATGAGCAGTTCTTC,CSVEARLAGAYNEQFF
TRBV20-1,few,.,TRBJ2-3,TGCAGTGCTAGAGATCCGGGACGAGGGGGTCCAGATACGCAGTATTTT,CSARDPGRGGPDTQYF
TRBV29-1,.,.,TRBJ2-1,TGCAGCCTCTCTGGGAGCTCGTCCTACAATGAGCAGTTCTTC,CSLSGSSSYNEQFF
TRBV5-1,few,TRBD2,TRBJ2-7,TGCGCCAGCAGCTTGGGTTCCAGCGGGGAGTACGAGCAGTACTTC,CASSLGSSGEYEQYF
TRBV20-1,few,TRBD2,TRBJ2-4,TGCAGTGCTAGGGCCAGCGGGGATGCCAAAAACATTCAGTACTTC,CSARASGDAKNIQYF
TRBV5-1,.,TRBD2,TRBJ2-1,TGCGCCAGCAGCCCCGAACTAGCGGGGGTCAATGAGCAGTTCTTC,CASSPELAGVNEQFF
TRBV6-1,.,.,TRBJ2-5,TGTGCCAGCAGTACCCGGGCCTCGGCGGAGACCCAGTACTTC,CASSTRASAETQYF
TRBV5-4,.,TRBD2,TRBJ2-1,TGTGCCAGCAGCCCTCGGACTAGCGGGGGAGGTGAGCAGTTCTTC,CASSPRTSGGGEQFF
TRBV13,many,.,TRBJ2-4,TGTGCCAGCAGCTCAAGGAGGGGGCCCGGCAACATTCAGTACTTC,CASSSRRGPGNIQYF
TRBV20-1,.,TRBD2,TRBJ2-7,TGCAGTGCTAGAGATTCTGCTAGCGGGTGTACCTACGAGCAGTACTTC,CSARDSASGCTYEQYF
TRBV29-1,few,.,TRBJ2-5,TGCAGCGTTGTTGTTCGGGGGGCGGAGAAGACCCAGTACTTC,CSVVVRGAEKTQYF
TRBV2,few,.,TRBJ2-5,TGTGCCAGCGGCTGGATGAAAGAGACCCAGTACTTC,CASGWMKETQYF
TRBV11-3,few,.,TRBJ2-1,TGTGCCAGCAGGGCTCCCAGGAGGGAGAGCAATGAGCAGTTCTTC,CASRAPRRESNEQFF
TRBV20-1,few,TRBD2,TRBJ2-3,TGCAGTGCTACGAGGGGTAGCGGGGGGGTAACAGATACGCAGTATTTT,CSATRGSGGVTDTQYF
TRBV20-1,.,TRBD2,TRBJ2-1,TGCAGTGCTAGAGATCGCCTAGCGGGGACGACCTACAATGAGCAGTTCTTC,CSARDRLAGTTYNEQFF
TRBV7-2,few,.,TRBJ2-1,TGTGCCAGCAGCTTTAGCGCCCGTCAAAAGTTCTTC,CASSFSARQKFF
TRBV20-1,.,.,TRBJ2-5,TGCAGTGCGACTCTAACAGCCGAGACCCAGTACTTC,CSATLTAETQYF
TRBV28,.,.,TRBJ2-4,TGTGCCAGCAGCCTTGCCCCGCTTCCGGCCAAAAACATTCAGTACTTC,CASSLAPLPAKNIQYF
TRBV7-9,.,.,TRBJ1-2,TGTGCCAGCAGCCCCCCCGATCGTTATTTGGGGTATGGCTACACCTTC,CASSPPDRYLGYGYTF
TRBV20-1,few,.,TRBJ2-4,TGCAGTGCTAGAGATCAATTAGCCAAAAACATTCAGTACTTC,CSARDQLAKNIQYF
TRBV5-1,.,TRBD2,TRBJ2-1,TGCGCCAGCAGCTTATTTGCGGGGGAAAACTACAATGAGCAGTTCTTC,CASSLFAGENYNEQFF
TRBV29-1,.,.,TRBJ1-1,TGCAGCGCCCTTACAGGGATCCATGAAGCTTTCTTT,CSALTGIHEAFF
TRBV13,.,TRBD1,TRBJ2-6,TGTGCCAGCAGCTTAGGTCAGGGGGCAGGGGGGGCCAACGTCCTGACTTTC,CASSLGQGAGGANVLTF
TRBV28,.,TRBD1,TRBJ2-6,TGTGCCAGCAGTTCCCCGACAGGGGGCTCTGGGGCCAACGTCCTGACTTTC,CASSSPTGGSGANVLTF
TRBV28,few,TRBD1,TRBJ2-5,TGTGCCAGCAGACTGACAGGGCAAGAGACCCAGTACTTC,CASRLTGQETQYF
TRBV12-3/TRBV12-4,.,.,TRBJ1-3,TGTGCCAGCACTCCCCCCCAGCGGAGCTCTGGAAACACCATATATTTT,CASTPPQRSSGNTIYF
TRBV20-1,.,TRBD2,TRBJ2-7,TGCAGTGCTAGCCTCCCCGGGACTAGCGGCTACGAGCAGTACTTC,CSASLPGTSGYEQYF
TRBV6-4,.,TRBD1,TRBJ1-1,TGTGCCAGCAGTGACTATGAGACAGGGTCGACTGAAGCTTTCTTT,CASSDYETGSTEAFF
TRBV4-2,.,TRBD2,TRBJ2-1,TGTGCCAGCAGCTCTCACGAGAATAGCGGGGGGGCCCCGTTCTTC,CASSSHENSGGAPFF
TRBV20-1,.,.,TRBJ2-1,TGCAGTGCTAGAGCCCGACGAGGGACGAGCTCCTACAATGAGCAGTTCTTC,CSARARRGTSSYNEQFF
TRBV13,.,TRBD2,TRBJ2-2,TGTGCCAGCAGCCCCATGGAACTAGCGGCCGGGGAGCTGTTTTTT,CASSPMELAAGELFF
TRBV29-1,few,.,TRBJ2-1,TGCAGCGTACGGGGGGGACAGCCCGAGCAGTATGAGCAGTTCTTC,CSVRGGQPEQYEQFF
TRBV5-1,many,.,TRBJ2-5,TGCGCCAGCAGCTTGGACAGTACCGAAGAGACCCAGTACTTC,CASSLDSTEETQYF
TRBV5-1,few,TRBD2,TRBJ2-7,TGCGCCAGCAGGCCGACTAGCGGGGAGGCGACACCCGAGCAGTACTTC,CASRPTSGEATPEQYF